This TCR beta chain stems from a study of blood T cell repertoires in COVID-19. Study as a whole: Material from acute and convalescent COVID-19 was sourced from the United States, Italy and Spain. The analysed material was cDNA or gDNA that came from T cells, B-cell-depleted T cells, or PBMCs.

The participants were between about 18 and 95 years old and came from roughly 25 US areas. With 6 bases removed from V and 1 base from J, the gap between germline ends came to 10 bases. In germline, CDR1 is LNHDA, CDR2 SQIVND (reference sequence). The CDR3 is 14 amino acids. Sequencing used immunoSEQ multiplex PCR; TCRdb keeps in-frame clones, though not all of them. The data hold 300,000 to 400,000 clones, with around 90% observed a single time. The sample consisted of PBMCs or T cells enriched from blood (not recorded which). The TCR originated in a man between 60 and 70 years old who had recovered from COVID-19. The chain carries TRBV19 and TRBJ1-3; a weak D match, TRBD1 (6 bases). CDR3 coding DNA: TGTGCCAGTAGCCTTACAGGGTCTGGAAACACCATATATTTT. Amino acids: CASSLTGSGNTIYF.